This entry is about one TCR beta chain. Its target is unknown. TCRdb reprocessed the reads via MiXCR and lists one record per CDR3 protein. The sample holds roughly 920,000 distinct CDR3 sequences, about 33% seen once. The entry originates in a study of T cell repertoires in cytomegalovirus infection. Study-level background: Public TCR beta signature analysis indicated the presence of both CMV infection and matching HLA type.

The CDR3 covers 17 residues. Germline CDR1 is SGHKS and CDR2 is YYEKEE (reference sequence). Trimming removed 0 bases from V and 2 bases from J, with 14 bases in between. The chain couples TRBV5-5 to TRBJ1-4; D is perhaps TRBD1 (6 bases). Material: cultured CD8+ T cells from PBMCs, obtained from culture after CMV antigen stimulation. The receptor was isolated from a human donor in good health (CMV status not recorded). Some clones in this sample may be carry-over from other donors' samples. This chain's CDR3 is CASSLEGQGTTNEKLFF. The CDR3 DNA follows: TGTGCCAGCAGCTTGGAAGGGCAGGGGACGACTAATGAAAAACTGTTTTTT.